A single sample is the source of the 16 T cell receptor beta chains below, sequenced in a study of T cell changes during pregnancy in multiple sclerosis (dated by TCRdb to the late 2010s). The library was obtained by the immunoSEQ multiplex PCR assay. Held by TCRdb, this immuneACCESS table contains in-frame sequences only and omits some clones. Under half of the omission traces to an unresolved V gene where checked; the cause of the rest is unknown. This sample comprises some 97,000 clones, more than 90% of them detected only once. The top ten constitute approximately 1.2% of the sample. The specimen was peripheral blood, collected in the second trimester of pregnancy. Receptors were obtained from a female donor with multiple sclerosis, enrolled in a pregnancy study.

This sequence joins TRBV7-6 and TRBJ2-5, with 11 bases matching TRBD1. Germline V gene lookup returns CDR1 SGHVS and CDR2 FNYEAQ. The CDR3 runs to 16 residues. J was trimmed by 5 bases and V by 1 base; bases with no gene match: 6. The CDR3 sequence is CASSLVGQGAWETQYF. Written as DNA, the CDR3 is TGTGCCAGCAGCTTAGTTGGACAGGGGGCCTGGGAGACCCAGTACTTC.

The chain combines TRBV9 with TRBJ2-3; TRBD1 matches 9 bases. V lost 4 bases to trimming and J lost 3 bases; unmatched junction nucleotides: 3. Germline CDR1 SGDLS, CDR2 YYNGEE. The CDR3 totals 14 residues. The CDR3 nucleotides are TGTGCCAGCAGCCCGGGACAGGGTACAGATACGCAGTATTTT. Translated, it gives CASSPGQGTDTQYF.

The chain couples TRBV9 to TRBJ2-5; D may be TRBD2 (6 bases). Germline V gives CDR1 SGDLS, CDR2 YYNGEE. Trimming pared 0 bases from V and 5 bases from J, leaving 14 bases between. This CDR3 has 15 amino acids. CDR3 sequence: CASSVGGGMGETQYF. In DNA form, the CDR3 reads TGTGCCAGCAGCGTAGGGGGAGGTATGGGGGAGACCCAGTACTTC.

As for this clone: Other DNA sequences from this sample encode an identical CDR3 as well. The genes are TRBV7-2 and TRBJ2-1; 11 nucleotides agree with TRBD2. This CDR3 spans 15 amino acids. After removal of 5 bases from V and 4 bases from J, the junction contained 4 bases not matched to a gene. Per the germline V gene, CDR1 is SGHTA and CDR2 is FQGNSA. The CDR3 DNA reads as TGTGCCAGCAGCAGCGGGACTAGCGGTTACAATGAGCAGTTCTTC. Its protein product is CASSSGTSGYNEQFF.

CDR3: CASSGRTANSPLHF. The DNA of the CDR3 is TGTGCCAGCAGCGGTCGGACAGCTAATTCACCCCTCCACTTT. The V and J genes are TRBV7-8 and TRBJ1-6; a weak D match, TRBD1 (6 bases). Looked up from germline, CDR1 is SGHVS and CDR2 is FQNEAQ. The CDR3 loop spans 14 amino acids. Trimming cost V 5 bases and J 6 bases, with 11 bases left between them.

This clone was picked up one time. This chain joins TRBV7-9 and TRBJ2-5; 8 positions agree with TRBD1. CDR1 is SEHNR, CDR2 FQNEAQ, per germline (reference sequence). The trim removed 2 bases at V and 7 bases at J, leaving 15 bases unmatched. The CDR3 is made up of 17 amino acids. CDR3 bases: TGTGCCAGCAGCTTAAAGACAGGGGTGGAGAAGGTTGGGACCCAGTACTTC. Protein sequence: CASSLKTGVEKVGTQYF. Full variable domain (remainder filled in from reference TRBV7-9 and TRBJ2-5): DTGVSQNPRHKITKRGQNVTFRCDPISEHNRLYWYRQTLGQGPEFLTYFQNEAQLEKSRLLSDRFSAERPKGSFSTLEIQRTEQGDSAMYLCASSLKTGVEKVGTQYFGPGTRLLVL.

CDR3 in amino acids: CASSSPGLPGGETQYF. In nucleotides, the CDR3 is TGTGCCAGTAGTTCCCCGGGACTTCCAGGGGGAGAGACCCAGTACTTC. This sequence joins TRBV19 and TRBJ2-5, with D maybe TRBD1 (7 bases). Trimming cost V 5 bases and J 4 bases, with 20 bases left between them. From germline, CDR1 is LNHDA and CDR2 SQIVND (reference sequence). The CDR3 runs to 16 residues.

J is TRBJ2-3 and V is TRBV11-2, with 7 positions matching TRBD1. The CDR3 loop spans 16 amino acids. Germline loops: CDR1 SGHAT, CDR2 FQNNGV. Losses at the gene ends were 4 bases for V and 10 bases for J; bases not matched to a gene: 17. CDR3 DNA: TGTGCCAGCAGCTCTCGGACAGGACTGCACAGATATGCGCAGTATTTT. Translated, it gives CASSSRTGLHRYAQYF.

V usage is TRBV27 and J usage is TRBJ2-3; D is unresolved. The CDR3 contains 15 residues. Between the trimmed V and J ends, which lost 5 bases and 2 bases, there was a span of 14 bases. Per the germline V gene, CDR1 is MNHEY and CDR2 is SMNVEV (reference sequence). CDR3 bases: TGTGCCAGCAGTCTTAAGCCGGGTCCCACAGATACGCAGTATTTT. Its protein product is CASSLKPGPTDTQYF.

This clone was seen once. The chain links TRBV18 to TRBJ2-4; 8 bases agree with TRBD1. CDR3 length equals 15 residues. Germline trimming cut 3 bases from V and 11 bases from J; bases unmatched to any gene: 12. Germline CDR1 reads KGHSH; CDR2 reads LQKENI. The CDR3 loop is CASSPETGDLTFQYF. DNA for the CDR3: TGTGCCAGCTCACCCGAGACAGGGGATTTAACTTTTCAGTACTTC.

The gene calls are TRBV2 and TRBJ2-5; 9 nucleotides match TRBD2. V lost 7 bases and J lost 7; bases outside the gene matches: 13. Germline V gives CDR1 SNHLY, CDR2 FYNNEI. CDR3 length: 15 residues. CDR3 nucleotides: TGTGCCAGCATGGGGGCGGGAGGGAAAATAGGGACCCAGTACTTC. This encodes CASMGAGGKIGTQYF.

In its sample, this clone was seen once. Different DNA sequences within this sample yield the same CDR3. This chain links TRBV5-1 with TRBJ1-2; tentatively, D is TRBD1 (5 bases). The CDR3 has 14 amino acids. Deletions cut 0 bases from V and 5 bases from J, with 11 bases between. The germline V gene has CDR1 SGHRS and CDR2 YFSETQ. In DNA, the CDR3 is TGCGCCAGCAGCTTGGCCCCAGGGAGGTATGGCTACACCTTC. As protein: CASSLAPGRYGYTF.

The CDR3 loop is CASSSGQGLSGELFF. The CDR3 DNA reads TGTGCCAGCAGCTCTGGACAGGGGTTATCCGGGGAGCTGTTTTTT. V is TRBV7-3 and J is TRBJ2-2; 9 bases are a match to TRBD1. Germline values: CDR1 SGHTA, CDR2 FQGTGA. This CDR3 contains 15 residues. V lost 4 bases to trimming and J lost 6 bases; unmatched junction nucleotides: 6.

The V and J genes are TRBV7-3 and TRBJ2-2; D might be TRBD2 (5 bases). The CDR3 length is 15 residues. CDR1 and CDR2 (germline): SGHTA, FQGTGA. V lost 0 bases and J 0 bases, leaving 5 bases between the germline ends. CDR3 in DNA: TGTGCCAGCAGCTTAACCGGGGCGAACACCGGGGAGCTGTTTTTT. This encodes CASSLTGANTGELFF.

This chain joins TRBV5-4 and TRBJ2-7; 7 nucleotides agree with TRBD2. The V and J ends lost 6 bases and 3 bases, in that order; junction bases with no gene match: 15. This CDR3 has 16 residues. CDR1 is SGHNT and CDR2 is YYREEE in the germline V gene (reference sequence). This CDR3 is CASTWGGRPADYEQYF. The CDR3 nucleotides read TGTGCCAGCACCTGGGGGGGGAGGCCCGCAGACTACGAGCAGTACTTC.

This chain connects TRBV7-2 to TRBJ2-1, with 13 bases aligning to TRBD2. V shed 3 bases and J 7 bases; nucleotides not matched to a gene: 6. CDR1 is SGHTA, CDR2 FQGNSA, per germline. This CDR3 contains 16 residues. CDR3 in DNA: TGTGCCAGCAGCTTTGGACTAGCGGGGGCTAGAAATGAGCAGTTCTTC. It yields the protein CASSFGLAGARNEQFF.